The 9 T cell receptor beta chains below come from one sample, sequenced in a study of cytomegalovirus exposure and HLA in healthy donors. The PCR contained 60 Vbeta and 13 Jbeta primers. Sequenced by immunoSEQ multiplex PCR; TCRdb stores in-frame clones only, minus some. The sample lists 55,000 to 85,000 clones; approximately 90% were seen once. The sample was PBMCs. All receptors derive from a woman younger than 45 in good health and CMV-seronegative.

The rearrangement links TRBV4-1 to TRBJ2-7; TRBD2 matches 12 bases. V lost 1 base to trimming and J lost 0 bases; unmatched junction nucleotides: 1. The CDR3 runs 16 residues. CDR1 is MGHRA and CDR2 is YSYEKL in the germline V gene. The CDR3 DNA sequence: TGCGCCAGCAGCCAAGGGACTAGCGGGAACTCCTACGAGCAGTACTTC. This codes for CASSQGTSGNSYEQYF.

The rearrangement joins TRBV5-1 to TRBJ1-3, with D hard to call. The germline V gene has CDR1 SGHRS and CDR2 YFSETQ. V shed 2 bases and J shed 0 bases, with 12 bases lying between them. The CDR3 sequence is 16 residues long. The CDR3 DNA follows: TGCGCCAGCAGCTTCGGGGAGGCCACCTCTGGAAACACCATATATTTT. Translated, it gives CASSFGEATSGNTIYF.

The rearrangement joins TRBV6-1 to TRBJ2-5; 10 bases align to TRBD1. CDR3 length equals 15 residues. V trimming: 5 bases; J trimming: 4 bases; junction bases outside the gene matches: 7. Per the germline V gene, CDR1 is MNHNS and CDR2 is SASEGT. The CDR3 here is CASSMTGGPAETQYF. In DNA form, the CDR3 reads TGTGCCAGCAGTATGACAGGGGGCCCTGCAGAGACCCAGTACTTC.

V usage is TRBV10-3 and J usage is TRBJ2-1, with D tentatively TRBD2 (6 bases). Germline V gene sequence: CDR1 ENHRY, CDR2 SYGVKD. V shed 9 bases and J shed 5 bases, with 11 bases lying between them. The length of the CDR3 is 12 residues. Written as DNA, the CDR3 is TGTGCCATGAGGGACTTAAACAATGAGCAGTTCTTC. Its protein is CAMRDLNNEQFF.

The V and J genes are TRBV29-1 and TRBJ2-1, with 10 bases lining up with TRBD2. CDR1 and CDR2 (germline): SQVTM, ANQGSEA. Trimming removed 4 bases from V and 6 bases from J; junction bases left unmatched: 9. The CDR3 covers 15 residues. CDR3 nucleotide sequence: TGCAGCGTTGCTGAGGTACTAGCGGGAAGCAATGAGCAGTTCTTC. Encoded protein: CSVAEVLAGSNEQFF.

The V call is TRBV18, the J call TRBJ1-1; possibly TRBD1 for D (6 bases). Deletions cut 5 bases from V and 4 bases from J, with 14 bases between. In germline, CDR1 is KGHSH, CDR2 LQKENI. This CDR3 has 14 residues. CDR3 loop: CASSSTGPGTEAFF. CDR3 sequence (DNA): TGTGCCAGCTCATCGACAGGTCCCGGCACTGAAGCTTTCTTT.

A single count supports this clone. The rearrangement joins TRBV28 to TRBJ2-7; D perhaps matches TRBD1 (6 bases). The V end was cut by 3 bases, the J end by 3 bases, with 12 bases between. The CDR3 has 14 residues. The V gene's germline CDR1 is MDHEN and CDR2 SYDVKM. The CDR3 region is CASSLRGFRYEQYF. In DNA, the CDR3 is TGTGCCAGCAGTTTGAGGGGGTTTCGCTACGAGCAGTACTTC. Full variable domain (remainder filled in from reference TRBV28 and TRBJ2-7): DVKVTQSSRYLVKRTGEKVFLECVQDMDHENMFWYRQDPGLGLRLIYFSYDVKMKEKGDIPEGYSVSREKKERFSLILESASTNQTSMYLCASSLRGFRYEQYFGPGTRLTVT.

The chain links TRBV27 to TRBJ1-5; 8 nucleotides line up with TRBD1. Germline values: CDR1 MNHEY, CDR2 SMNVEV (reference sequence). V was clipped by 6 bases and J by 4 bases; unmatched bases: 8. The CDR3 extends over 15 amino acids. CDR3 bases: TGTGCCAGCAGCCCCCAGGGACAGGCTAATCAGCCCCAGCATTTT. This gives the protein CASSPQGQANQPQHF.

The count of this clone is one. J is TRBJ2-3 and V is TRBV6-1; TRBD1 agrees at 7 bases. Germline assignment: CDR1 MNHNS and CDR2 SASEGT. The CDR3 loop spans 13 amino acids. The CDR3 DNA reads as TGTGCGACAGGGACGGATTACACAGATACGCAGTATTTT. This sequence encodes CATGTDYTDTQYF.